This TCR beta chain was identified in a study of T cell repertoires in cytomegalovirus infection. Across the study: As its CMV epitopes, the study selected recently identified HLA-C-restricted and well-studied HLA-B-restricted targets. It can be stated that public TCR beta signatures indicated CMV infection as well as a matching HLA type. Study conclusions and caveats: Cumulative frequency of public TCR beta families picked out carriers of CMV plus the relevant HLA. The response measured ex vivo was dominated by TCR beta clonotypes (HLA-C-restricted and CMV-specific).

MiXCR, run by TCRdb on the reads, gives a single entry per CDR3 protein. The sample lists tens of thousands of distinct CDR3 sequences, roughly 22% occurring once. Points on this clonotype: Its antigen is as yet unknown.

The germline V gene has CDR1 MNHNY and CDR2 SVGAGI (reference sequence). Trimming took 5 bases from V and 5 from J; bases not matched to a gene: 11. The CDR3 contains 16 residues. The source is a human donor in good health (CMV status not recorded). Some clones in this sample may be carry-over from other donors' samples. The sample here was CD8+ T cells from cultured PBMCs, taken from culture after CMV antigen stimulation. J is TRBJ2-7 and V is TRBV6-6; 11 bases align to TRBD2. The CDR3: CASSPLAGGGRDEQYF. The CDR3 nucleotides read TGTGCCAGCAGTCCCCTAGCGGGAGGAGGTAGAGACGAGCAGTACTTC.